The 18 T cell receptor beta chains below were found in one sample sequenced in a study of cytomegalovirus exposure and HLA in healthy donors (dated by TCRdb to 2016 to 2017). The method was the immunoSEQ multiplex PCR assay. A mixture of 60 forward primers for TCR Vbeta segments and 13 reverse primers for TCR Jbeta segments was used in the multiplex PCR. Held by TCRdb, this immuneACCESS table contains in-frame sequences only and omits some clones. Under half of the omission traces to an unresolved V gene where checked; the cause of the rest is unknown. The sample has about 180,000 clones on record, approximately 80% of them singletons. In total, the top ten clones hold roughly 2.3% of the sample. The sequenced sample consisted of PBMCs. These receptors all stem from a man aged 55 to 70 in good health and CMV-seronegative.

This clone was recorded once. The genes are TRBV2 and TRBJ1-1, with 7 bases identical to TRBD1. CDR1 SNHLY and CDR2 FYNNEI come from the germline V gene. V lost 7 bases, J lost 1 base, and 12 bases stayed unmatched. The CDR3 length is 16 residues. The CDR3 DNA reads as TGTGCCAGCACTCCGCGGCGGGGACAGAGGAACACTGAAGCTTTCTTT. Protein product: CASTPRRGQRNTEAFF.

This clone was counted between two and nine times. This sequence joins TRBV19 and TRBJ1-6; 8 bases line up with TRBD1. Germline CDR1 LNHDA, CDR2 SQIVND (reference sequence). V was pared by 4 bases and J by 9 bases, with 8 bases of the junction left unmatched. The CDR3 runs to 15 residues. The CDR3 sequence: CASSTGTGGISPLHF. In nucleotides, the CDR3 is TGTGCCAGTAGTACCGGGACAGGCGGGATTTCACCCCTCCACTTT.

This chain connects TRBV27 to TRBJ2-1; TRBD2 is a possible D gene (6 bases). CDR1 is MNHEY, CDR2 SMNVEV, per germline (reference sequence). CDR3 size: 16 residues. The V end lost 3 bases, the J end lost 4 bases, and 16 bases lay between the germline ends. The CDR3 protein is CASSLGGSVLYNEQFF. Written as DNA, the CDR3 is TGTGCCAGCAGTTTGGGAGGTTCGGTTCTGTACAATGAGCAGTTCTTC.

The chain has TRBV11-2 and TRBJ2-5, with TRBD1 matching over 7 bases. J was trimmed by 5 bases and V by 5 bases; bases with no gene match: 5. In germline, CDR1 is SGHAT, CDR2 FQNNGV. This CDR3 is built from 13 residues. CDR3 coding DNA: TGTGCCAGCAGCCCAAGGGGGCGGGAGACCCAGTACTTC. Residues: CASSPRGRETQYF.

With respect to this clone: Other DNA sequences in the sample encode the same CDR3. The chain uses TRBV18 and TRBJ1-3; a possible D gene is TRBD1 (6 bases). Germline V gene sequence: CDR1 KGHSH, CDR2 LQKENI. Trimming cost V 3 bases and J 4 bases, with 13 bases left between them. CDR3 size: 15 residues. CDR3 nucleotides: TGTGCCAGCTCACCTGGCACAGGGCCGGGAAACACCATATATTTT. Its protein product is CASSPGTGPGNTIYF.

This chain joins TRBV5-1 and TRBJ2-2, with TRBD2 identical over 11 bases. V lost 2 bases and J lost 2; bases outside the gene matches: 2. The CDR3 runs to 16 residues. Per germline, CDR1 SGHRS and CDR2 YFSETQ. CDR3 protein: CASSFGTSGNTGELFF. In DNA form, the CDR3 reads TGCGCCAGCAGCTTCGGGACTAGCGGTAACACCGGGGAGCTGTTTTTT.

This chain links TRBV7-3 with TRBJ1-1; D call uncertain. Germline V gives CDR1 SGHTA, CDR2 FQGTGA. This CDR3 is built from 13 residues. V was cut by 1 base and J by 4 bases, with 7 bases left in between. The CDR3: CASSLIESTEAFF. The CDR3 region has the DNA TGTGCCAGCAGCTTAATTGAGTCCACTGAAGCTTTCTTT.

The chain uses TRBV27 and TRBJ2-3; a possible D gene is TRBD1 (5 bases). Between the trimmed V and J ends, which lost 9 bases and 0 bases, there was a span of 13 bases. Germline V gene data show CDR1 as MNHEY and CDR2 as SMNVEV (reference sequence). CDR3 length: 14 residues. The CDR3 DNA is TGTGCCAGTACTCCAGGGTGGAGCACAGATACGCAGTATTTT. This codes for CASTPGWSTDTQYF.

In its sample, this clone was seen a few times. Its ends do not fully match the called genes, so a read error is possible. The chain joins TRBV19 to TRBJ1-5, with a weak D call TRBD1 (5 bases). The germline gives CDR1 LNHDA, CDR2 SQIVND (reference sequence). The CDR3 consists of 15 residues. Written as DNA, the CDR3 is TGTGCCAGTAGTATATGGCAGGGCGGCAATCAGCCCCAGAATTTT. Translated: CASSIWQGGNQPQNF.

The J gene is TRBJ2-7, the V gene TRBV27; 9 bases match TRBD2. The CDR3 consists of 15 residues. Trimming took 7 bases from V and 1 from J; bases not matched to a gene: 8. The germline gives CDR1 MNHEY, CDR2 SMNVEV (reference sequence). DNA for the CDR3: TGTGCCAGCACCCCCAGCGGGGGGCAGTCCTACGAGCAGTACTTC. It encodes CASTPSGGQSYEQYF.

The J gene is TRBJ1-5, the V gene TRBV4-2; 7 nucleotides align to TRBD1. With 0 bases clipped from V and 7 bases from J, the junction kept 3 bases outside the gene matches. Germline V CDR1 and CDR2: LGHNA, YNFKEQ. The CDR3 contains 14 residues. In DNA form, the CDR3 reads TGTGCCAGCAGCCAAGAACCAGGGGGACAGCCCCAGCATTTT. As protein: CASSQEPGGQPQHF.

The chain carries TRBV28 and TRBJ2-3; D is ambiguous. Trimming stripped 1 base from V and 0 bases from J, with 11 bases between. Germline lookup yields CDR1 MDHEN and CDR2 SYDVKM. This CDR3 is built from 16 residues. CDR3 DNA: TGTGCCAGCAGTTTATTACTTCACGGGAGCACAGATACGCAGTATTTT. Translating it yields CASSLLLHGSTDTQYF.

The sample holds one count of this clone. The V call is TRBV18, the J call TRBJ2-1; a possible D gene is TRBD2 (7 bases). V lost 0 bases, J lost 3 bases, and 12 bases lay in between. This CDR3 is built from 16 residues. Germline V gene data show CDR1 as KGHSH and CDR2 as LQKENI. The CDR3 region has the DNA TGTGCCAGCTCACCACCGTCGGGGGGCAACTACAATGAGCAGTTCTTC. Amino acid sequence: CASSPPSGGNYNEQFF. The full variable domain, rest sourced from reference TRBV18 and TRBJ2-1, is NAGVMQNPRHLVRRRGQEARLRCSPMKGHSHVYWYRQLPEEGLKFMVYLQKENIIDESGMPKERFSAEFPKEGPSILRIQQVVRGDSAAYFCASSPPSGGNYNEQFFGPGTRLTVL.

The chain joins TRBV19 to TRBJ2-6, with 7 bases fitting TRBD1. The CDR3 loop spans 16 amino acids. The germline gives CDR1 LNHDA, CDR2 SQIVND (reference sequence). Unmatched junction bases numbered 3, after V lost 4 bases and J lost 0 bases. CDR3 coding DNA: TGTGCCAGTAGTACCGGGACAGCCTCTGGGGCCAACGTCCTGACTTTC. Translated: CASSTGTASGANVLTF.

The chain combines TRBV5-1 with TRBJ2-3; D perhaps matches TRBD1 (5 bases). Trimming removed 1 base from V and 3 bases from J, with 15 bases in between. CDR1 is SGHRS and CDR2 is YFSETQ in the germline V gene. There are 16 residues in the CDR3. CDR3 sequence: CASSLNWGTGTDTQYF. Here the CDR3 DNA reads TGCGCCAGCAGCTTGAATTGGGGCACTGGGACAGATACGCAGTATTTT.

This clone was observed once. This chain connects TRBV28 to TRBJ2-7, with D perhaps TRBD1 (6 bases). This CDR3 spans 14 amino acids. V was pared by 2 bases and J by 2 bases, with 10 bases between. In germline, CDR1 is MDHEN, CDR2 SYDVKM. CDR3 in DNA: TGTGCCAGCAGTTTACCCGGACAGCCCTACGAGCAGTACTTC. It is translated as CASSLPGQPYEQYF.

The CDR3 DNA is TGTGCCAGCAGCTTACTGGGGGGAGTAGATACGCAGTATTTT. Amino acids: CASSLLGGVDTQYF. This chain joins TRBV11-2 and TRBJ2-3; D is perhaps TRBD2 (6 bases). The CDR3 has 14 amino acids. Trimming left V 2 bases short and J 5 bases short, with 11 bases between. Germline-derived CDR1 and CDR2 are SGHAT and FQNNGV. The entire variable domain, with the rest obtained from reference TRBV11-2 and TRBJ2-3, is as follows: EAGVAQSPRYKIIEKRQSVAFWCNPISGHATLYWYQQILGQGPKLLIQFQNNGVVDDSQLPKDRFSAERLKGVDSTLKIQPAKLEDSAVYLCASSLLGGVDTQYFGPGTRLTVL.

This clone was observed a few times. The chain joins TRBV10-3 to TRBJ2-7; perhaps TRBD1 as D (6 bases). Germline values: CDR1 ENHRY, CDR2 SYGVKD. Between the trimmed V and J ends, which lost 5 bases and 0 bases, there was a span of 11 bases. The CDR3 is made up of 14 amino acids. The CDR3 region is CAISPDSFSYEQYF. The CDR3 DNA sequence: TGTGCCATCAGTCCGGACAGCTTCTCCTACGAGCAGTACTTC.